The 8 T cell receptor beta chains below all came from one sample that was sequenced in a study of PD-1 blockade in classical Hodgkin lymphoma. Here immunoSEQ multiplex PCR was the method, and the copy in TCRdb shows in-frame clones only, minus some. The table includes more than 10,000 clones, roughly 83% detected once. Every one of the patients relapsed after autologous stem cell transplantation (brentuximab vedotin exposure was variable). Magnetic negative selection, applied to thawed PBMCs, was used to isolate the CD8+ T cells. The sequencing here drew on CD8+ T cells from blood, taken at baseline. The receptors shown here come from a human donor with classical Hodgkin lymphoma.

The chain recombines TRBV5-4 with TRBJ2-3; tentatively, D is TRBD1 or TRBD2 (5 bases each). The CDR3 contains 14 residues. V was trimmed by 9 bases and J by 0 bases, leaving 14 bases between them. The germline CDR1 and CDR2 sequences are SGHNT and YYREEE (reference sequence). This chain's CDR3 is CAIPRDGSTDTQYF. The CDR3 DNA sequence: TGTGCCATTCCCCGGGACGGAAGCACAGATACGCAGTATTTT.

The genes are TRBV29-1 and TRBJ2-1, with TRBD1 matching over 10 bases. This CDR3 is built from 16 residues. Trimming removed 5 bases from V and 2 bases from J; junction bases left unmatched: 9. From germline, CDR1 is SQVTM and CDR2 ANQGSEA. CDR3 sequence reads: CSVPDRDRGAYNEQFF. CDR3 in DNA: TGCAGCGTTCCCGACCGGGACAGGGGTGCCTACAATGAGCAGTTCTTC.

This clone was counted a single time. This chain connects TRBV11-2 to TRBJ2-3; D not certain. This CDR3 has 16 amino acids. Germline CDR1 is SGHAT and CDR2 is FQNNGV. V lost 5 bases to trimming and J lost 1 base, with 16 bases between them. The CDR3 region has the DNA TGTGCCAGCAGCACAAGACACCTATTCCGCACAGATACGCAGTATTTT. Translating it yields CASSTRHLFRTDTQYF.

J is TRBJ2-1 and V is TRBV2; D gene uncertain. Trimming pared 6 bases from V and 1 base from J, leaving 10 bases between. CDR3 length: 14 residues. Germline lookup yields CDR1 SNHLY and CDR2 FYNNEI. Written as DNA, the CDR3 is TGTGCCAGCAGCGACCTAGGGTCCTACAATGAGCAGTTCTTC. This sequence encodes CASSDLGSYNEQFF.

This clone is labeled as medium-sized (0.01 to 0.1%). The chain combines TRBV6-5 with TRBJ2-2; possible D gene TRBD2, 6 bases. The germline V gene encodes CDR1 MNHEY and CDR2 SVGAGI. Trimming shortened V by 2 bases and J by 6 bases, and 13 bases separated the two germline ends. The CDR3 consists of 15 residues. The CDR3 region has the DNA TGTGCCAGCAGTTACCATACTAGCATCGCCGGGGAGCTGTTTTTT. Amino acids: CASSYHTSIAGELFF.

This chain connects TRBV5-6 to TRBJ1-1; no firm D call. The V gene's germline CDR1 is SGHDT and CDR2 YYEEEE. V gave up 6 bases and J gave up 3 bases, with 18 bases separating them. CDR3 length: 15 amino acids. The CDR3 protein is CASNIDGVKDTEAFF. The CDR3 DNA reads TGTGCCAGCAACATTGACGGGGTTAAGGACACTGAAGCTTTCTTT.

This rearrangement joins TRBV6-5 to TRBJ2-1; D not certain. In germline, CDR1 is MNHEY, CDR2 SVGAGI. This CDR3 comprises 14 residues. Trimming stripped 8 bases from V and 5 bases from J, with 16 bases between. The CDR3 region has the DNA TGTGCCAGCCGCCGCTGGGATCCCAACAATGAGCAGTTCTTC. Its translation: CASRRWDPNNEQFF.

The CDR3 loop reads CASSWADRVGADSPLHF. CDR3 DNA: TGTGCCAGCAGCTGGGCGGACAGGGTGGGGGCGGATTCACCCCTCCACTTT. The chain uses TRBV7-9 and TRBJ1-6; 8 bases align to TRBD1. V lost 4 bases, J lost 8 bases, and 13 bases stayed unmatched. Germline CDR1 reads SEHNR; CDR2 reads FQNEAQ (reference sequence). The CDR3 totals 17 residues.